The clone carrying this T cell receptor beta chain has at least ten counts. Its antigen is as yet unknown. Attachment of unique molecular identifiers was made to individual cDNA molecules. Each CDR3 protein is one row after TCRdb ran MiXCR on the 5' RACE reads. Of 70,000 to 95,000 distinct CDR3 sequences in the sample, under 15% were seen once. The CDR3 covers 14 residues. Per the germline V gene, CDR1 is SGHAT and CDR2 is FQDESV (reference sequence). The V gene lost 1 base and the J gene lost 3 bases, with 9 bases spanning the gap. The sample belongs to a study of early T cells in non-severe SARS-CoV-2 infection. Study summary: Chains were unpaired, as sequencing was done on bulk RNA from unsorted whole blood. Study results and limitations: Database matching using VDJdb favored anti-spike CD8 responses, with private and CD4 specificities left missing.

The chain combines TRBV11-1 with TRBJ2-5, with D possibly matching TRBD2 (5 bases). Sequences were obtained from whole blood. The TCR sequence derives from an adult who was a healthcare worker with PCR-confirmed SARS-CoV-2 infection or an uninfected control (not recorded which). CDR3: CASSLEEDEETQYF. The CDR3 nucleotides read TGTGCCAGCAGCTTAGAGGAGGACGAAGAGACCCAGTACTTC.